Below are 30 T cell receptor beta chains sequenced from a single sample in a study of blood T cell repertoires in COVID-19. Data came from immunoSEQ multiplex PCR; TCRdb stores just in-frame clones and leaves some out. In the table there are about 81,000 clones, 89% of which are singletons. Sequenced input: peripheral blood. The receptors come from a man aged 70 or older with active or convalescent COVID-19.

There are a few counts of this clone. This chain uses TRBV6-5 with TRBJ1-1; 7 nucleotides align to TRBD1. Germline CDR1 reads MNHEY; CDR2 reads SVGAGI. V dropped 0 bases and J dropped 4; count of bases not matched to a gene: 8. CDR3 length equals 16 residues. In DNA, the CDR3 is TGTGCCAGCAGTTACTCACACACAGGGGCGGGCACTGAAGCTTTCTTT. Translating it yields CASSYSHTGAGTEAFF.

The CDR3 protein is CASSVSQPGGEKLFF. The CDR3 DNA follows: TGTGCCAGTAGTGTTAGCCAACCCGGCGGTGAAAAACTGTTTTTT. The chain is built from TRBV19 and TRBJ1-4; no clear D. Germline CDR1 is LNHDA and CDR2 is SQIVND (reference sequence). This CDR3 region has 15 residues. Deletions cut 5 bases from V and 7 bases from J, with 17 bases between.

V is TRBV4-1 and J is TRBJ1-3; TRBD1 agrees at 7 bases. There are 15 residues in the CDR3. V shed 8 bases, J shed 1 base, and the junction held 8 bases outside the gene matches. CDR1 MGHRA and CDR2 YSYEKL come from the germline V gene. CDR3 protein: CASRDRVGSGNTIYF. The CDR3 bases are TGCGCCAGCCGAGACAGGGTTGGATCTGGAAACACCATATATTTT.

This clone is a singleton in its sample. This chain links TRBV19 with TRBJ1-2; D might be TRBD1 (6 bases). The V end lost 8 bases, the J end lost 1 base, and 14 bases lay between the germline ends. The CDR3 loop spans 14 amino acids. The germline V gene encodes CDR1 LNHDA and CDR2 SQIVND (reference sequence). CDR3 sequence (DNA): TGTGCCAGTGAGGGGACATTGGATAACTATGGCTACACCTTC. Protein sequence: CASEGTLDNYGYTF.

This sequence joins TRBV6-5 and TRBJ1-4, with D possibly matching TRBD1 (5 bases). Germline CDR1 is MNHEY and CDR2 is SVGAGI. The V end lost 5 bases, the J end lost 5 bases, and 9 bases lay between the germline ends. The CDR3 is made up of 13 amino acids. This CDR3 is CASSRRGNEKLFF. The CDR3 coding sequence is TGTGCCAGCAGTCGGAGGGGAAATGAAAAACTGTTTTTT.

The chain joins TRBV7-2 to TRBJ2-7, with 7 bases identical to TRBD1. The V segment lost 4 bases and the J segment 3 bases; nucleotides outside the gene matches: 9. The germline V gene has CDR1 SGHTA and CDR2 FQGNSA. CDR3 length: 15 residues. The CDR3 bases are TGTGCCAGCAGCTCCGTGAGACAGGGCGGCTACGAGCAGTACTTC. Translation gives CASSSVRQGGYEQYF.

The genes are TRBV7-3 and TRBJ2-7; 12 bases are shared with TRBD2. Germline loops: CDR1 SGHTA, CDR2 FQGTGA. The V segment lost 5 bases and the J segment 0 bases; nucleotides outside the gene matches: 8. The CDR3 contains 17 residues. The CDR3, as DNA: TGTGCCAGCAGCCCAGGGACTAGCGGGTTGAGCTCCTACGAGCAGTACTTC. Translated: CASSPGTSGLSSYEQYF.

The chain is built from TRBV2 and TRBJ1-1; a possible D gene is TRBD1 (6 bases). V lost 6 bases and J 3 bases, leaving 17 bases between the germline ends. This CDR3 has 15 residues. Germline assignment: CDR1 SNHLY and CDR2 FYNNEI. Here the CDR3 reads CASSVYRAVDTEAFF. In DNA form, the CDR3 reads TGTGCCAGCAGCGTTTACAGGGCGGTGGACACTGAAGCTTTCTTT.

The genes are TRBV19 and TRBJ1-1, with TRBD1 identical over 10 bases. Germline V gene data show CDR1 as LNHDA and CDR2 as SQIVND (reference sequence). Unmatched junction bases numbered 7, after V lost 5 bases and J lost 4 bases. The CDR3 covers 15 residues. CDR3 sequence reads: CASSVDRGLSTEAFF. DNA of the CDR3: TGTGCCAGTAGTGTTGACAGGGGGCTCAGCACTGAAGCTTTCTTT.

The chain joins TRBV27 to TRBJ2-7, with TRBD1 matching 9 bases. The CDR3 spans 15 residues. CDR1 and CDR2 from the germline V gene are MNHEY and SMNVEV (reference sequence). The J segment lost 1 base and the V segment lost 7 bases, leaving 8 bases of the junction unmatched. The CDR3 region has the DNA TGTGCCAGCAAGCTCTCCGGGACAGGGTCCTACGAGCAGTACTTC. It codes for CASKLSGTGSYEQYF.

The V call is TRBV10-3, the J call TRBJ1-1, with 8 bases identical to TRBD1. The CDR3 runs 15 residues. Germline trimming cut 5 bases from V and 0 bases from J; bases unmatched to any gene: 5. The germline gives CDR1 ENHRY, CDR2 SYGVKD. The CDR3 DNA reads TGTGCCATCAGTTACGGACAGGGAATGAACACTGAAGCTTTCTTT. This codes for CAISYGQGMNTEAFF.

This chain uses TRBV19 with TRBJ2-2, with 9 bases identical to TRBD1. CDR3 length equals 17 residues. Trimming removed 1 base from V and 6 bases from J; junction bases left unmatched: 9. Germline V gives CDR1 LNHDA, CDR2 SQIVND (reference sequence). The CDR3: CASSIGPGQGYAGELFF. The CDR3 nucleotides read TGTGCCAGTAGTATAGGCCCGGGACAGGGTTACGCCGGGGAGCTGTTTTTT.

V is TRBV2 and J is TRBJ2-7; D is undetermined. Germline V lookup: CDR1 SNHLY, CDR2 FYNNEI. The CDR3 is made up of 11 amino acids. Trimming took 3 bases from V and 6 from J, leaving 6 bases between them. The CDR3 DNA is TGTGCCAGCAGTGAGTGGGCCGAGCAGTACTTC. This translates into CASSEWAEQYF.

This clone occurred a few times. J is TRBJ1-4 and V is TRBV5-1; no clear D gene. The CDR3 covers 15 residues. Germline-derived CDR1 and CDR2 are SGHRS and YFSETQ. Deletions cut 0 bases from V and 7 bases from J, with 13 bases between. CDR3 in amino acids: CASSLGPTAGEKLFF. CDR3 bases: TGCGCCAGCAGCTTGGGTCCGACTGCGGGTGAAAAACTGTTTTTT. Together with reference TRBV5-1 and TRBJ1-4, the CDR3 gives the full variable domain: KAGVTQTPRYLIKTRGQQVTLSCSPISGHRSVSWYQQTPGQGLQFLFEYFSETQRNKGNFPGRFSGRQFSNSRSEMNVSTLELGDSALYLCASSLGPTAGEKLFFGSGTQLSVL.

V gene TRBV2 combines with J gene TRBJ2-1; 11 bases match TRBD2. Germline CDR1 SNHLY, CDR2 FYNNEI. Trimming took 4 bases from V and 7 from J; bases not matched to a gene: 9. The CDR3 totals 16 residues. This chain's CDR3 is CASSVDSGGARNEQFF. The CDR3 region has the DNA TGTGCCAGCAGTGTGGATAGCGGGGGGGCTCGGAATGAGCAGTTCTTC.

This sequence joins TRBV6-2 or TRBV6-3 and TRBJ2-1, with 10 positions matching TRBD2. This CDR3 contains 19 residues. CDR1 and CDR2 (germline): MNHEY, SVGEGT. V was clipped by 6 bases and J by 1 base; unmatched bases: 15. This CDR3 reads CASSAASGGRLGSYNEQFF. DNA for the CDR3: TGTGCCAGCAGCGCCGCTAGCGGGGGCCGCTTAGGTTCCTACAATGAGCAGTTCTTC.

V gene TRBV5-6 combines with J gene TRBJ1-5; D unresolved. This CDR3 contains 15 residues. CDR1 and CDR2 (germline): SGHDT, YYEEEE. Trimming pared 2 bases from V and 3 bases from J, leaving 12 bases between. In DNA form, the CDR3 reads TGTGCCAGCAGCTTCGGACCGGACTACAATCAGCCCCAGCATTTT. Its protein is CASSFGPDYNQPQHF.

The J gene is TRBJ2-1, the V gene TRBV11-2, with 8 bases identical to TRBD2. This CDR3 has 14 residues. The junction had 0 bases not matched to a gene; V was cut back by 3 bases and J by 2 bases. The germline V gene has CDR1 SGHAT and CDR2 FQNNGV. The chain's CDR3 is CASSFSGAYNEQFF. The CDR3 coding sequence is TGTGCCAGCAGCTTTAGCGGGGCCTACAATGAGCAGTTCTTC.

This clone occurred once. The chain recombines TRBV5-5 with TRBJ2-5, with 11 bases that match TRBD1. The germline gives CDR1 SGHKS, CDR2 YYEKEE (reference sequence). The CDR3 spans 16 residues. V shed 6 bases and J 0 bases; nucleotides not matched to a gene: 7. The CDR3 loop reads CASKYRDRGYQETQYF. The CDR3 DNA reads as TGTGCCAGCAAATACCGGGACAGGGGGTACCAAGAGACCCAGTACTTC. Full variable domain (remainder filled in from reference TRBV5-5 and TRBJ2-5): DAGVTQSPTHLIKTRGQQVTLRCSPISGHKSVSWYQQVLGQGPQFIFQYYEKEERGRGNFPDRFSARQFPNYSSELNVNALLLGDSALYLCASKYRDRGYQETQYFGPGTRLLVL.

This chain uses TRBV5-1 with TRBJ1-1; the D gene is possibly TRBD1 (5 bases). V gave up 2 bases and J gave up 5 bases, with 10 bases separating them. Germline assignment: CDR1 SGHRS and CDR2 YFSETQ. CDR3 length: 13 residues. The CDR3 sequence is CASSLGEGTEAFF. The DNA for the CDR3 is TGCGCCAGCAGCTTAGGGGAAGGTACTGAAGCTTTCTTT.

The chain employs TRBV5-1 and TRBJ2-1; D gene uncertain. Germline loops: CDR1 SGHRS, CDR2 YFSETQ. The V end lost 0 bases, the J end lost 3 bases, and 7 bases lay between the germline ends. This CDR3 has 14 amino acids. In DNA form, the CDR3 reads TGCGCCAGCAGCTTGGGTGCTAGCTACAATGAGCAGTTCTTC. Translation gives CASSLGASYNEQFF.

In DNA form, the CDR3 reads TGTGCCAGCAAGACAGGGTGGGAGGATGGCTACACCTTC. Protein product: CASKTGWEDGYTF. This chain uses TRBV28 with TRBJ1-2, with 7 bases that match TRBD1. The CDR3 totals 13 residues. From germline, CDR1 is MDHEN and CDR2 SYDVKM. The ends lost 7 bases at V and 6 bases at J; junction bases unmatched: 8.

CDR3 sequence: CAISDWGRGSGNTIYF. The CDR3 DNA follows: TGTGCCATCAGTGATTGGGGCAGGGGCTCTGGAAACACCATATATTTT. The rearrangement links TRBV10-3 to TRBJ1-3; maybe TRBD1 (6 bases). The length of the CDR3 is 16 residues. The V and J ends lost 3 bases and 0 bases respectively, with 12 bases between them. Germline V gives CDR1 ENHRY, CDR2 SYGVKD.

The rearrangement links TRBV12-3 or TRBV12-4 to TRBJ2-2; unclear D gene. V lost 3 bases, J lost 5 bases, and 7 bases lay in between. The CDR3 is 13 residues long. The CDR3 loop is CASSFRRTGELFF. The CDR3 region has the DNA TGTGCCAGCAGTTTCAGGCGAACCGGGGAGCTGTTTTTT.

This chain joins TRBV7-9 and TRBJ2-2; no reliable D call. The germline CDR1 and CDR2 sequences are SEHNR and FQNEAQ (reference sequence). This CDR3 is 16 amino acids long. The V and J ends lost 5 bases and 1 base respectively, with 14 bases between them. The CDR3 region is CASSPLETMNTGELFF. The CDR3 coding sequence is TGTGCCAGCAGCCCGCTAGAAACCATGAACACCGGGGAGCTGTTTTTT.

The CDR3 DNA reads as TGCGCCAGCACCCACCAGGGCCACCAAGAGACCCAGTACTTC. Residues: CASTHQGHQETQYF. The rearrangement links TRBV5-1 to TRBJ2-5; tentatively, D is TRBD1 (5 bases). CDR1 SGHRS and CDR2 YFSETQ come from the germline V gene. Deletions cut 6 bases from V and 0 bases from J, with 12 bases between. This CDR3 has 14 amino acids.

This chain links TRBV30 with TRBJ2-6, with D perhaps TRBD2 (6 bases). This CDR3 has 15 residues. Trimming left V 5 bases short and J 0 bases short, with 11 bases between. CDR1 and CDR2 from the germline V gene are GTSNPN and SVGIG (reference sequence). CDR3 amino acids: CAWGTGSSGANVLTF. DNA for the CDR3: TGTGCCTGGGGTACCGGGAGCTCTGGGGCCAACGTCCTGACTTTC.

V usage is TRBV3-1 (or the pseudogene TRBV3-2) and J usage is TRBJ1-5, with D perhaps matching TRBD1 (6 bases). The CDR3 has 14 residues. Germline V CDR1 and CDR2: LGHDT, YNNKEL (reference sequence). The V end was cut by 4 bases, the J end by 2 bases, with 9 bases between. The CDR3 DNA sequence: TGTGCCAGCAGCCCCCGACAGGGCAATCAGCCCCAGCATTTT. Amino acid sequence: CASSPRQGNQPQHF.

The chain links TRBV7-9 to TRBJ1-2, with D unresolved. Germline CDR1 and CDR2: SEHNR and FQNEAQ (reference sequence). V lost 3 bases and J lost 4, with 9 bases in between. The CDR3 contains 13 residues. The CDR3: CASSFKTAYGYTF. Written as DNA, the CDR3 is TGTGCCAGCAGCTTTAAAACAGCCTATGGCTACACCTTC. Full variable domain (missing parts from reference TRBV7-9 and TRBJ1-2): DTGVSQNPRHKITKRGQNVTFRCDPISEHNRLYWYRQTLGQGPEFLTYFQNEAQLEKSRLLSDRFSAERPKGSFSTLEIQRTEQGDSAMYLCASSFKTAYGYTFGSGTRLTVV.

V gene TRBV30 combines with J gene TRBJ1-2; D is possibly TRBD1 (5 bases). The CDR3 has 16 residues. Germline-derived CDR1 and CDR2 are GTSNPN and SVGIG (reference sequence). Trimming shortened V by 2 bases and J by 4 bases, and 20 bases separated the two germline ends. The CDR3 sequence is CAWSPSFDSEGYGYTF. CDR3 bases: TGTGCCTGGAGTCCGAGTTTCGACAGCGAAGGCTATGGCTACACCTTC. The whole variable domain, filled in from reference TRBV30 and TRBJ1-2, reads SQTIHQWPATLVQPVGSPLSLECTVEGTSNPNLYWYRQAAGRGLQLLFYSVGIGQISSEVPQNLSASRPQDRQFILSSKKLLLSDSGFYLCAWSPSFDSEGYGYTFGSGTRLTVV.